The T cell receptor (beta chain) described here comes from a study of cytomegalovirus exposure and HLA in healthy donors (dated by TCRdb to about 2017). About the investigation overall: An earlier analysis of some 500 of the donors reported about 250 Gb of sequence data and about 100 million unique TCR beta sequences from around 200 million T cells. An early release covering roughly 640 HLA-typed donors comprised 300 to 350 gigabases of sequencing data and some 79 million unique TCR sequences. Of the 398 genotyped donors, about 80% fell in the genetic ancestry cluster associated with self-reported Caucasian donors. The study aimed to test whether signatures of past pathogen exposure could be identified by cataloging public T cell receptors. The T cell repertoires of 666 subjects were profiled by immunosequencing and related to cytomegalovirus serostatus. Besides the first cohort of some 670 subjects, a separate validation cohort made up of roughly 120 different subjects was used. The study combined high-throughput TCR immunosequencing, statistical association of individual TCRs with disease status, and machine learning to predict cytomegalovirus infection status. A later analysis re-examined previously published TCR beta repertoires from more than 650 donors and added high-resolution HLA genotyping to investigate patterns of TCR occurrence. In the later analysis, no new phenotypic data were used to find candidate immune exposures; instead, reliance was placed on TCR beta sequences and their occurrence across donors. An earlier analysis of fewer than 700 of the donors applied high-throughput TCR beta sequencing to assess whether each TCR beta V gene segment acted as functional or pseudogenic. Donor age, sex, ethnicity and CMV serostatus were collected together with the repertoire data. Genome-wide SNP genotypes for about 55% of the 666 donors were used in a later genetic analysis, which treated that subset as a discovery cohort. Every discovery cohort repertoire had been produced on one sequencing platform. HLA typing covered class I and class II loci at four-digit resolution. Typing coverage varied by locus: roughly 620-640 donors for A, B, C, DRB1 and DQB1; some 520 for DQA1; about 570 for DPA1; roughly 450 for DPB1. Roughly five DR-DQ haplotypes were treated as single units for association and clustering because of strong linkage in the cohort. On average, around 240,000 unique TCR beta nucleotide sequences were sequenced per donor among 398 genotyped donors of the cohort, with 15% to 20% of those sequences being non-productive. Overall study outcomes, separate from this receptor: A cluster of highly shared sequence variants was judged likely to be a technical artifact of the sequencing pipeline. In a later analysis, TCR association rates were found to vary across HLA loci, with the most associated TCRs seen for DRB1 alleles and the fewest for HLA-C alleles. Compared with equally common non-associated chains, HLA-associated TCR beta chains in a later analysis were more clonally expanded and had lower generation probabilities. In both the original and validation cohorts, the classifier was reported to diagnose cytomegalovirus status with high specificity and sensitivity. In a later genetic analysis, fewer N-insertions in productive TCRs were reported among donors in an Asian-associated ancestry cluster than the roughly 640-donor mean. Most TCR sequences were seen in very few donors, while some public TCRs were found in many individuals. This cohort had only TCR beta chains sequenced, and the lack of alpha or paired-chain data limited which features could be detected. A further reported finding was that TCR beta sequences accurately predicted the HLA-A and HLA-B alleles for most subjects in the first cohort. Because counts were too low, seventeen rarely observed V segments, including chromosome 9 orphons, were excluded from the earlier analysis of a few hundred of the donors. An earlier analysis of approximately 590 of the donors showed that most TCR beta V segments appeared in productive rearrangements either about 87% or about 30% of the time, which broadly matched IMGT annotations. Specific HLA alleles were associated with some 15,000 TCR beta sequences at a false discovery rate of 0.05 in a later analysis. It was suggested by the authors that the approach could potentially be generalized to other disease states and immunological phenotypes. In a later genetic analysis, a missense DCLRE1C variant was associated with V-gene and J-gene trimming of TCR beta chains, and the association was replicated in an independent cohort. In a later analysis, several top co-occurrence clusters were reported to appear linked to parvovirus B19, influenza, CMV and Epstein-Barr virus. Because some donors lacked HLA typing at each locus, the association tests relied only on the typed subset. Most CMV-associated TCR beta chains appeared to be HLA-restricted in a later analysis, and the HLA associations seemed to be driven largely by CMV exposure. The only immune exposure information available for the cohort was CMV serostatus. Roughly uniform sequencing depth across donors was assumed in presence/absence analyses, although this assumption may not hold. Strong co-occurrence of HLA alleles, especially DR and DQ, made assigning TCR associations to individual alleles difficult. A few of the identified cytomegalovirus-associated TCR beta chains were confirmed in vitro to be specific for cytomegalovirus antigens. Linkage disequilibrium might explain the correlated functional status among segregating V segments, but an unknown experimental factor could not be ruled out. The study listed 150 to 200 TCR beta chains as associated with cytomegalovirus.

Preparation of the library involved the immunoSEQ multiplex PCR assay. The multiplex PCR relied on a mix of 60 forward primers for TCR Vbeta segments and 13 reverse primers for TCR Jbeta segments. A multiplex PCR assay on genomic DNA amplified the CDR3 region of rearranged TCR beta genes. Amplified TCR beta libraries were sequenced as 87-base-pair reads on the Illumina HiSeq System. Processing in the source paper ran as follows. A later analysis counted tens of millions of unique TCR beta chains across the 666 repertoires, and about 10 million of these chains were shared by at least two donors. A nearest-neighbor algorithm error-corrected the raw reads and collapsed the reads into unique sequences, merging closely related sequences to remove PCR and sequencing errors. CDR3 sequences were aligned to IMGT reference sequences to assign V, D and J gene segments. For a sequence to be retained, a match of at least six nucleotides was required to both a V gene segment and a J gene segment. Rearrangements were classified as productive when the CDR3 lacked stop codons and remained in frame with V and J, and all other rearrangements were classified as non-productive. Following IMGT convention, CDR3 was defined as the stretch from the second conserved V-encoded cysteine to the conserved J-encoded phenylalanine. The earlier analysis of 550 to 650 of the donors excluded any sequence lacking an unambiguous match to a single V gene segment. An earlier analysis of a few hundred of the donors called V segments functional above 56.7% productive rearrangements and segregating when the between-donor standard deviation exceeded 5%. A statistical classification framework was built to diagnose cytomegalovirus status from the catalog of TCR beta chain sequences. In a later analysis, TCR nucleotide sequences were compared against IMGT/GENE-DB human TR gene sequences so that V and J genes could be assigned. Using the TCRdist pipeline, a later analysis assigned CDR3 sequences along with most-parsimonious VDJ recombination scenarios. In a later analysis, each TCR beta chain was defined by its CDR3 amino acid sequence together with its V-gene family, and reads without a unique V-gene family were excluded. As a way to deal with suspected cross-contamination and a sequencing artifact, a later analysis dropped 592 nucleotide sequences that were highly shared and had low generation probability. A later analysis calculated a clonal expansion index for each public chain from normalized within-repertoire ranks of inferred template counts. Generation probabilities in a later analysis came from a VDJ recombination model fitted to out-of-frame rearrangements, and those results were checked against IGoR. A later analysis scored TCR-TCR, TCR-HLA and TCR-CMV co-occurrence with hypergeometric tests, applying a repertoire-size bias correction to TCR pairs. To estimate false discovery rates, a later analysis permuted the HLA or CMV assignments 20 times. In a later analysis, co-occurring TCRs were grouped with DBSCAN, and TCRdist sequence similarity was added when clustering was performed within HLA-allele-positive subsets. Co-occurrence clustering excluded repertoires with fewer than 30,000 or more than 120,000 public chains, plus five with anomalous nucleotide sharing. Not all clones reach the TCRdb copy of this immuneACCESS table, which keeps in-frame sequences only. Checked studies attribute under half of the gap to unresolved V genes and leave the rest unexplained. V and J calls and clone size are given by that table; D and trimming were obtained from the DNA. This sample holds some 120,000 clones; less than 75% were observed only once. Around 3.7% of the sample belongs to the ten largest clones.

The cohort comprised around 690 healthy bone marrow donors. Cohort members were all nominally healthy when sampled, although unrecorded immune exposures were likely present. The donor tested CMV seronegative, placing the donor among the 350 to 400 seronegative members of the cohort. Every donor gave a peripheral blood sample, and the peripheral blood mononuclear cells from that sample were used for TCR beta sequencing. Genomic DNA extraction from the blood cell samples was performed with the Qiagen DNeasy Blood Extraction Kit. As to this clone: Its binding antigen is unknown. One base away there is no much larger clone; base qualities are not given.

The receptor was derived from a woman between 40 and 55 years old in good health and CMV-seronegative. Material for sequencing was PBMCs.

The CDR3 sequence is CASSQPRGTNTEAFF. The nucleotide sequence is TGTGCCAGCAGTCAACCGCGGGGGACGAACACTGAAGCTTTCTTT. The V and J segments used are TRBV2 and TRBJ1-1; TRBD1 is a weak D gene call, 5 bases matching. Via the germline V gene, CDR1 is SNHLY and CDR2 FYNNEI. The CDR3 covers 15 residues, taking in both the cysteine and the phenylalanine. Only the CDR3 part of the read is kept: 45 bases, read in frame from the first base. Trimming costs V 5 bases and J 1 base, and their ends lie 14 bases apart.